One sample yielded the 2 T cell receptor beta chains listed below, sequenced in a study of T cells expressing NK-cell markers. TCRdb reprocessed the 5' RACE reads, with one entry per CDR3 protein and no DNA. This sample carries about 300,000 distinct CDR3 sequences, with about 4% going to the ten biggest clones. What was sequenced was blood T cells: a sorted CD56 or NKG2C T cell subset, CD4+ or CD8+ T cells, or bulk PBMC T cells (not recorded which). The receptors were gathered from a woman aged 18-69 years in good health.

The chain has TRBV6-1 and TRBJ2-2; as DNA is missing, the TRBD1 call by TCRdb cannot be tested. Germline CDR1 reads MNHNS; CDR2 reads SASEGT. This CDR3 is built from 16 residues. This chain's CDR3 is CASSLGTGVNTGELFF.

This rearrangement joins TRBV9 to TRBJ2-3; TCRdb picks TRBD2, but there is no DNA to check that call. The CDR3 runs 15 residues. Germline V gene sequence: CDR1 SGDLS, CDR2 YYNGEE. The CDR3 spells CASSVGGLAGDTQYF.